One TCR beta chain is described in this entry. Its antigen remains unknown. TCRdb keeps only in-frame clones here, not all; method: immunoSEQ multiplex PCR. The table records tens of thousands of clones, roughly 81% of them present only once. This sample is part of a study of memory CD4+ T cells and cytomegalovirus serostatus. Study as a whole: Of the healthy Belgian adults, several were CMV seropositive and 24 seronegative. Study-level findings and limits: About 40% of the roughly 150 known CMV-associated TCRbeta sequences appeared in CD4+ memory.

The CDR3 consists of 17 residues. Trimming removed 4 bases at V and 0 bases at J, with 16 bases between. CDR1 and CDR2 (germline): LGHNA, YNFKEQ. The sort gate was single viable CD3+CD4+CD8-CD45RO+ cells for memory CD4+ T cells. The TCR was taken from an adult in good health and CMV-seronegative. The rearrangement links TRBV4-2 to TRBJ1-3; TRBD1 might be the D (5 bases). The sample taken for sequencing was memory CD4+ T cells from blood. The CDR3 nucleotides read TGTGCCAGCAGCCTAAATTCGGGACCGAGCTCTGGAAACACCATATATTTT. This gives the protein CASSLNSGPSSGNTIYF.